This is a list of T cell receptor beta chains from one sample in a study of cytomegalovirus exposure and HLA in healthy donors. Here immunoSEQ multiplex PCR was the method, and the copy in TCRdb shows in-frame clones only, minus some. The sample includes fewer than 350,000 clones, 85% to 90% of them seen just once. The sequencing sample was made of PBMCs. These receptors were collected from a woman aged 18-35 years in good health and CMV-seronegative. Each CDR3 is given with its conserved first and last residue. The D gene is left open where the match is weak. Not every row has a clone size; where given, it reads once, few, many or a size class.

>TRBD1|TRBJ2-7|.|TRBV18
CASSPSLQGSYEQYF
TGTGCCAGCTCACCCTCCCTACAGGGGTCATACGAGCAGTACTTC
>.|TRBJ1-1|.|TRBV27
CASSLNPGLARSEAFF
TGTGCCAGCAGTTTGAATCCGGGTCTCGCAAGGTCTGAAGCTTTCTTT
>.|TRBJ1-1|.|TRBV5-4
CASSYPLGGATTEAFF
TGTGCCAGCAGCTACCCGTTGGGGGGGGCGACAACTGAAGCTTTCTTT
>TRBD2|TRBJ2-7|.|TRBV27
CASTRGGEQYF
TGTGCCAGCACCCGCGGGGGCGAGCAGTACTTC
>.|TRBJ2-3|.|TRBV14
CASSQVGSTDTQYF
TGTGCCAGCAGCCAGGTCGGGAGCACAGATACGCAGTATTTT
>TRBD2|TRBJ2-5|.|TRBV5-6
CASSLVPGLAGETQYF
TGTGCCAGCAGCTTGGTCCCGGGACTAGCGGGAGAGACCCAGTACTTC
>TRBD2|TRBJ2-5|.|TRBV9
CASSVGSGSRRETQYF
TGTGCCAGCAGCGTAGGAAGCGGGAGTAGGAGAGAGACCCAGTACTTC
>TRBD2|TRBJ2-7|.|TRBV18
CASSPGLLSYEQYF
TGTGCCAGCTCACCGGGACTACTCTCCTACGAGCAGTACTTC
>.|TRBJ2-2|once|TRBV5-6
CASSTTPSASNTGELFF
TGTGCCAGCAGCACCACTCCAAGCGCTTCGAACACCGGGGAGCTGTTTTTT
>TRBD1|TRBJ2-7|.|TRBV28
CASSYDRAEQYF
TGTGCCAGCAGTTACGACAGGGCCGAGCAGTACTTC
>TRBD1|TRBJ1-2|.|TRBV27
CASSFTGKGTAYGYTF
TGTGCCAGCAGTTTCACGGGGAAAGGGACAGCATATGGCTACACCTTC
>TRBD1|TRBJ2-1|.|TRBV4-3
CASSRGQGSGEFF
TGCGCCAGCAGCCGGGGACAGGGGTCGGGTGAGTTCTTC
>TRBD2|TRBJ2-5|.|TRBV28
CASSFLGEAGVGETQYF
TGTGCCAGCAGTTTTCTGGGAGAGGCGGGAGTGGGGGAGACCCAGTACTTC
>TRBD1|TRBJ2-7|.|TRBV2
CASLDGDSNYEQYF
TGTGCCAGCCTAGATGGGGACAGTAACTACGAGCAGTACTTC
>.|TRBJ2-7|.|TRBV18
CASSPQGIGLNLHEQYF
TGTGCCAGCTCACCTCAGGGGATCGGCCTAAATTTGCACGAGCAGTACTTC
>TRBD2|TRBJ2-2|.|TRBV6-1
CASSALAGGSGPGELFF
TGTGCCAGCAGTGCCCTAGCGGGAGGATCTGGACCCGGGGAGCTGTTTTTT
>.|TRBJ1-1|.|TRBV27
CASSAIRNTEAFF
TGTGCCAGCAGTGCCATCAGGAACACTGAAGCTTTCTTT
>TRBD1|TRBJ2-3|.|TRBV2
CASSEDRGQKDTQYF
TGTGCCAGCAGTGAGGACAGGGGGCAAAAAGATACGCAGTATTTT
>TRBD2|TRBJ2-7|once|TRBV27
CASSSRTSGSNEQYF
TGTGCCAGCAGTTCCCGGACTAGCGGGAGCAACGAGCAGTACTTC
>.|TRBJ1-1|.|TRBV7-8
CASSLVGLNTEAFF
TGTGCCAGCAGCTTAGTTGGGCTGAACACTGAAGCTTTCTTT
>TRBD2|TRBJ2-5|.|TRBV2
CASSLGLAGGRETQYF
TGTGCCAGCAGTCTCGGACTAGCGGGAGGGCGAGAGACCCAGTACTTC
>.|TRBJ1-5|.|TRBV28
CASSLQAGQPQHF
TGTGCCAGCAGTTTACAGGCGGGGCAGCCCCAGCATTTT
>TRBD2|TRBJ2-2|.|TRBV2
CASSLGSTGWLAGGLDTGELFF
TGTGCCAGCAGTTTGGGCAGTACTGGTTGGCTAGCGGGAGGCTTGGACACCGGGGAGCTGTTTTTT
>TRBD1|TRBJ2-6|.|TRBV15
CATSRVGTVQSGANVLTF
TGTGCCACCAGCAGAGTGGGGACAGTACAATCTGGGGCCAACGTCCTGACTTTC
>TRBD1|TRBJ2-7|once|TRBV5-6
CASSLAVNRGVYEQYF
TGTGCCAGCAGCTTGGCCGTAAACAGGGGGGTATACGAGCAGTACTTC
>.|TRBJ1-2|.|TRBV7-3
CASSLTRDTNYGYTF
TGTGCCAGCAGCTTAACACGCGACACCAACTATGGCTACACCTTC
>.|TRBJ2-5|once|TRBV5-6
CASSLALSARQGETQYF
TGTGCCAGCAGCTTGGCCTTGTCGGCGCGGCAGGGCGAGACCCAGTACTTC
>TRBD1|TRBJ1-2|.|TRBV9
CASSPRPTGLVGYTF
TGTGCCAGCAGCCCCCGACCGACAGGGCTTGTTGGCTACACCTTC
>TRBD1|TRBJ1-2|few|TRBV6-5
CASGTGYYGYTF
TGTGCCAGCGGGACAGGGTATTATGGCTACACCTTC
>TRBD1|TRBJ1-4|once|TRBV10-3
CAISDPDRGREKLFF
TGTGCCATCAGTGACCCGGACAGGGGGCGTGAAAAACTGTTTTTT
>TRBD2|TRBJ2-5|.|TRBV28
CASSHLGEGETQYF
TGTGCCAGCAGTCACTTGGGGGAGGGAGAGACCCAGTACTTC
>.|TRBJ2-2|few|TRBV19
CASNLSGGKNTGELFF
TGTGCCAGTAATCTTTCGGGCGGGAAGAACACCGGGGAGCTGTTTTTT
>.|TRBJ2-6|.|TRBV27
CASSPSFAGNGANVLTF
TGTGCCAGCAGTCCTTCATTTGCAGGGAATGGGGCCAACGTCCTGACTTTC
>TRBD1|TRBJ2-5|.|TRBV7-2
CASSHRGPQETQYF
TGTGCCAGCAGCCACAGGGGCCCCCAAGAGACCCAGTACTTC
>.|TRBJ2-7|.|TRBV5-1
CASSLVGPLYEQYF
TGCGCCAGCAGCTTGGTTGGCCCGCTCTACGAGCAGTACTTC
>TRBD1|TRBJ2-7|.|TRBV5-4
CASNQQGKSYEQYF
TGTGCCAGCAACCAACAGGGGAAGTCCTACGAGCAGTACTTC
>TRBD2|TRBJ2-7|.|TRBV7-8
CASSTGDYYEQYF
TGTGCCAGCAGCACCGGGGACTACTACGAGCAGTACTTC
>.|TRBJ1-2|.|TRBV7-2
CASSPTGIGYGYTF
TGTGCCAGCAGCCCTACAGGGATCGGCTACGGCTACACCTTC
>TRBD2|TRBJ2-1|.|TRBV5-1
CASSGQPGGYNEQFF
TGCGCCAGCAGCGGGCAGCCGGGGGGGTACAATGAGCAGTTCTTC
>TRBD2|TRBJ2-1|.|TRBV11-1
CASSLGLEAGAQFF
TGTGCCAGCAGCTTAGGTCTGGAAGCGGGGGCCCAGTTCTTC
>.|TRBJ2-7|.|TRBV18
CASSPEVRTVSYEQYF
TGTGCCAGCTCACCAGAGGTTCGGACAGTTTCCTACGAGCAGTACTTC
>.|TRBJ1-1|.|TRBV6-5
CASRKTGLNTEAFF
TGTGCCAGCAGAAAAACAGGGTTGAACACTGAAGCTTTCTTT
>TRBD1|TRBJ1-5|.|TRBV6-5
CASSIQGGGQPQHF
TGTGCCAGCAGTATACAGGGGGGGGGTCAGCCCCAGCATTTT
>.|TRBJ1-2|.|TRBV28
CASSLWGGGSGYTF
TGTGCCAGCAGTTTATGGGGGGGAGGTAGTGGCTACACCTTC
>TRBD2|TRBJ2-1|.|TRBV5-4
CASSPVGALAGSEQFF
TGTGCCAGCAGCCCGGTGGGAGCGCTAGCGGGGAGTGAGCAGTTCTTC
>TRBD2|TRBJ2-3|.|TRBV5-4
CASSTGLAGSTDTQYF
TGTGCCAGCAGCACCGGACTAGCGGGAAGCACAGATACGCAGTATTTT
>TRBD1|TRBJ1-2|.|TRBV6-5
CASSAPGQAGYTF
TGTGCCAGCAGTGCTCCGGGACAGGCGGGGTACACCTTC
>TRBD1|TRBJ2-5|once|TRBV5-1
CASSVQGVQETQYF
TGCGCCAGCAGCGTGCAGGGGGTCCAAGAGACCCAGTACTTC
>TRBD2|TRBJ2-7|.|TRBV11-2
CASSFSGRVYEQYF
TGTGCCAGCAGCTTTAGCGGGAGGGTCTACGAGCAGTACTTC
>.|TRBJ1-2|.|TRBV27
CASSTYLGRRIYGYTF
TGTGCCAGCAGCACCTATCTGGGCCGCCGGATCTATGGCTACACCTTC
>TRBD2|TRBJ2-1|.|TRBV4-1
CASSPGLARDEQFF
TGCGCCAGCAGCCCGGGACTAGCGCGTGATGAGCAGTTCTTC